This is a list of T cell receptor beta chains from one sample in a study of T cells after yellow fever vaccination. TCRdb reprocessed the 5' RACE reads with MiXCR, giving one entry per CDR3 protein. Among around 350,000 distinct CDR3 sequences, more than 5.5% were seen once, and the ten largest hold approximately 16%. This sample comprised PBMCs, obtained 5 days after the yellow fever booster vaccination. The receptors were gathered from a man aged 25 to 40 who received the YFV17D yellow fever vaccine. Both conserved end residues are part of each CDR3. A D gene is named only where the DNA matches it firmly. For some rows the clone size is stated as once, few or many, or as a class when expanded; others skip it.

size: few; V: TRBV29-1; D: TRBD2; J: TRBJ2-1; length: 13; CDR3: CSAPRLAGNEQFF; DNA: TGCAGCGCCCCTAGACTAGCGGGAAATGAGCAGTTCTTC
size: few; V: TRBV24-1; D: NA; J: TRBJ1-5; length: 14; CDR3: CATSDFSLNQPQHF; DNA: TGTGCCACCAGTGATTTTTCCCTGAATCAGCCCCAGCATTTT
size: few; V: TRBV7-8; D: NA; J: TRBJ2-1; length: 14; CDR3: CASSLGYTNNEQFF; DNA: TGTGCCAGCAGCTTAGGTTATACTAACAATGAGCAGTTCTTC
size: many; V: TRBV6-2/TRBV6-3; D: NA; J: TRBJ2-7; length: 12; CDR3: CASSNGIYEQYF; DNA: TGTGCCAGCAGCAACGGGATCTACGAGCAGTACTTC
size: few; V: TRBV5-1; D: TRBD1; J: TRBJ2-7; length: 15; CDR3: CASSLVGQPSYEQYF; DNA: TGCGCCAGCAGCTTGGTGGGACAGCCAAGCTACGAGCAGTACTTC
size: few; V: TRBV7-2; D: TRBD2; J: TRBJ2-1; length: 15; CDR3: CASSYTAGWTNEQFF; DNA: TGTGCCAGCAGCTACACAGCGGGGTGGACCAATGAGCAGTTCTTC
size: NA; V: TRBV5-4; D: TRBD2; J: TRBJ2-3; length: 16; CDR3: CASSSQLAGLTDTQYF; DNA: TGTGCCAGCAGCTCCCAACTAGCGGGACTCACAGATACGCAGTATTTT
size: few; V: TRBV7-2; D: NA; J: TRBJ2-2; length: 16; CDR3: CASSPRGPSNTGELFF; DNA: TGTGCCAGCAGCCCCAGGGGCCCCTCGAACACCGGGGAGCTGTTTTTT
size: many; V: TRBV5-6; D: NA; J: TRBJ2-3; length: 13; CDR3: CASSSYNTDTQYF; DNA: TGTGCCAGCAGCTCATACAACACAGATACGCAGTATTTT
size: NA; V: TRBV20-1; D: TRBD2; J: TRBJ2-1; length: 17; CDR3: CSAKDLAVTNGYNEQFF; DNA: TGCAGTGCTAAAGACCTAGCGGTCACAAACGGCTACAATGAGCAGTTCTTC
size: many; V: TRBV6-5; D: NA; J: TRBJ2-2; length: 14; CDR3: CASRPTGNTGELFF; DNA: TGTGCCAGCAGGCCGACAGGGAACACCGGGGAGCTGTTTTTT
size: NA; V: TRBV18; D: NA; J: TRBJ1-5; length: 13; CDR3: CASSPGEDQPQHF; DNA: TGTGCCAGCTCACCAGGAGAGGATCAGCCCCAGCATTTT
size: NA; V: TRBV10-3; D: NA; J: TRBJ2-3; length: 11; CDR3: CAISMADTQYF; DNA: TGTGCCATTTCAATGGCAGATACGCAGTATTTT
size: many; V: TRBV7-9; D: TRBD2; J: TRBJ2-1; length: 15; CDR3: CASSLLAGRWDEQFF; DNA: TGTGCCAGCAGCTTACTAGCGGGAAGATGGGATGAGCAGTTCTTC
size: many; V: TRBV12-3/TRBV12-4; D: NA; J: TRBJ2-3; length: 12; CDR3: CASSSGSDTQYF; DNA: TGTGCCAGCAGTAGTGGCTCAGATACGCAGTATTTT
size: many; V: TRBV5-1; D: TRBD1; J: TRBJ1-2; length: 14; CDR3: CASSLGTGSNGYTF; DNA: TGCGCCAGCAGCTTGGGGACAGGGAGTAATGGCTACACCTTC
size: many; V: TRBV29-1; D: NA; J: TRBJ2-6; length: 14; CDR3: CSVELGTGANVLTF; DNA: TGCAGCGTTGAGTTGGGTACTGGGGCCAACGTCCTGACTTTC
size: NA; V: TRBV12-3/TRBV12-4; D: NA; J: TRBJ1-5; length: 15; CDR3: CASSLARGGSQPQHF; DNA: TGTGCCAGCAGTTTAGCGAGGGGGGGCAGTCAGCCCCAGCATTTT
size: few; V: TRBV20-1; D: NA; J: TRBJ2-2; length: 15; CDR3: CSARDGQGPTGELFF; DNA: TGCAGTGCTAGAGATGGGCAGGGACCCACCGGGGAGCTGTTTTTT
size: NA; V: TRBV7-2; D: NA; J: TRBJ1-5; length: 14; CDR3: CASSFSGINQPQHF; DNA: TGTGCCAGCAGCTTCTCAGGCATCAATCAGCCCCAGCATTTT
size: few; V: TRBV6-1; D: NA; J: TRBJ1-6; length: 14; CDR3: CASRGLEFNSPLHF; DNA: TGTGCCAGCAGGGGCCTCGAGTTTAATTCACCCCTCCACTTT
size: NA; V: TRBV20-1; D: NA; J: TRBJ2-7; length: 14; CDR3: CSARDGSISYEQYF; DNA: TGCAGTGCTAGAGATGGCTCCATTTCCTACGAGCAGTACTTC
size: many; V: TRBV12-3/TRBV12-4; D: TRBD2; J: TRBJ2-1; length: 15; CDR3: CASSRTSGSNNEQFF; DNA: TGTGCCAGCAGCCGGACTAGCGGGTCAAACAATGAGCAGTTCTTC
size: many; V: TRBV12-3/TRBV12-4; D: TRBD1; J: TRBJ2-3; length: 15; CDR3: CASSPTGDRTDTQYF; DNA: TGTGCCAGCAGTCCCACAGGGGATCGCACAGATACGCAGTATTTT
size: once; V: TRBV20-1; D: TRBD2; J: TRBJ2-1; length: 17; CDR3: CSALMRGLAGGQGPQFF; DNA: TGCAGTGCTCTAATGCGGGGCTTAGCGGGAGGCCAGGGGCCCCAGTTCTTC
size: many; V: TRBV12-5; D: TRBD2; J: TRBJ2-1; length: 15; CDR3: CASALGAGVLDEQFF; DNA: TGTGCTAGTGCCCTTGGGGCGGGAGTACTAGATGAGCAGTTCTTC
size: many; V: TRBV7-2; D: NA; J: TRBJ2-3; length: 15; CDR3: CASSLYTHTPDTQYF; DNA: TGTGCCAGCAGCTTATATACTCACACGCCAGATACGCAGTATTTT
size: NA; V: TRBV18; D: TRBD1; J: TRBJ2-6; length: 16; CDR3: CASSRTGGAGANVLTF; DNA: TGTGCCAGCTCACGGACAGGGGGCGCTGGGGCCAACGTCCTGACTTTC
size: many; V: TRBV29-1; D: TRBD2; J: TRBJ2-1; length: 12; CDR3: CSVQGLAVEQFF; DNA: TGCAGCGTTCAGGGACTAGCGGTTGAGCAGTTCTTC
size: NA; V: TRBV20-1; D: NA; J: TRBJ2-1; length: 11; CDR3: CSWDSYNEQFF; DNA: TGCAGTTGGGACTCCTACAATGAGCAGTTCTTC
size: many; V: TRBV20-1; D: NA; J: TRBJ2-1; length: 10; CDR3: CSANDNEQFF; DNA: TGCAGTGCTAATGACAATGAGCAGTTCTTC
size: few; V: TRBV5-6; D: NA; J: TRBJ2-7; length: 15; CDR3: CASSLVLGTGYEQYF; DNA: TGTGCCAGCAGCTTGGTGTTAGGGACGGGCTACGAGCAGTACTTC
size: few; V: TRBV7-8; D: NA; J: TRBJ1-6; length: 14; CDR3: CASSLRQDSSPLHF; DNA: TGTGCCAGCAGCCTGCGACAGGACTCTTCACCCCTCCACTTT
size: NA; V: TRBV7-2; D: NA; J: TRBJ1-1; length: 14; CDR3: CASSLVPGDTEAFF; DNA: TGTGCCAGCAGCTTAGTCCCAGGAGACACTGAAGCTTTCTTT
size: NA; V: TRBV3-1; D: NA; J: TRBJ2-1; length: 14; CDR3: CASRRGGLINEQFF; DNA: TGTGCCAGCAGGCGAGGTGGGCTTATCAATGAGCAGTTCTTC
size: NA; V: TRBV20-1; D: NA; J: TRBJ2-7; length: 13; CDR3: CSARATEGYEQYF; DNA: TGCAGTGCTAGGGCGACAGAGGGATACGAGCAGTACTTC
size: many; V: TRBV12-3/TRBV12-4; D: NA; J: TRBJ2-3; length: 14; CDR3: CASSLGGSTDTQYF; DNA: TGTGCCAGCAGCTTAGGAGGTAGCACAGATACGCAGTATTTT
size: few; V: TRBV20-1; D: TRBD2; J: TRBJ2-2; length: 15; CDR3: CSASRSGTSTGELFF; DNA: TGCAGTGCTAGCAGGAGCGGGACCAGCACCGGGGAGCTGTTTTTT
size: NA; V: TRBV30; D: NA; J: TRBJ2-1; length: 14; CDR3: CAWSVHSGYNEQFF; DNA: TGTGCCTGGAGTGTACACAGCGGCTACAATGAGCAGTTCTTC
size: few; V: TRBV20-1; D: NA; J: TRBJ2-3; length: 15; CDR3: CSARDIREPTDTQYF; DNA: TGCAGTGCTAGAGATATACGGGAGCCCACAGATACGCAGTATTTT
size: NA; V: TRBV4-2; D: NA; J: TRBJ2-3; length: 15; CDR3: CASPISAPTADTQYF; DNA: TGTGCCAGCCCCATAAGTGCCCCCACCGCAGATACGCAGTATTTT
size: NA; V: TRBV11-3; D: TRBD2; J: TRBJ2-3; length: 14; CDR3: CASSEGLGTDTQYF; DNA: TGTGCCAGCAGCGAAGGACTAGGCACAGATACGCAGTATTTT
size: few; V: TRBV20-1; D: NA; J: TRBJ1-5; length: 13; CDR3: CSASPRGYGPQHF; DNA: TGCAGTGCTAGCCCCAGGGGATATGGGCCCCAGCATTTT
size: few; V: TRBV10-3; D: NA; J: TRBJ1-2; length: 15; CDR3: CAISEPGTNLGGYTF; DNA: TGTGCCATCAGTGAACCCGGGACAAATTTGGGGGGCTACACCTTC
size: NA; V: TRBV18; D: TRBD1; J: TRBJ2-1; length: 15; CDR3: CASSPTGFPYNEQFF; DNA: TGTGCCAGCTCACCGACAGGGTTCCCCTACAATGAGCAGTTCTTC
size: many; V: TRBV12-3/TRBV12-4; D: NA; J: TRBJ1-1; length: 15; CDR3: CASSWGLGGVTEAFF; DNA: TGTGCCAGCAGTTGGGGTTTGGGGGGGGTCACTGAAGCTTTCTTT
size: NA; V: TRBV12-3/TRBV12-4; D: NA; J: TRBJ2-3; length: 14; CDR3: CASSFAGSGGTQYF; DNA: TGTGCCAGCAGTTTCGCCGGGAGCGGAGGTACGCAGTATTTT
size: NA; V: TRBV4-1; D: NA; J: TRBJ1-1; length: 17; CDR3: CASASGRGGLRRSEAFF; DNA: TGCGCCAGCGCTTCGGGGAGGGGGGGGCTTCGAAGATCTGAAGCTTTCTTT
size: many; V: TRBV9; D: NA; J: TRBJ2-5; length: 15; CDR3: CASSVGYRQGETQYF; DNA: TGTGCCAGCAGCGTAGGGTACAGGCAGGGGGAGACCCAGTACTTC
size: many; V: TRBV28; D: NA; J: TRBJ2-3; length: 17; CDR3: CASSLGAKLEGTDTQYF; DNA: TGTGCCAGCAGTTTAGGAGCTAAACTAGAGGGAACAGATACGCAGTATTTT
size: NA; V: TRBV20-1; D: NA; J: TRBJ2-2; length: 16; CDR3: CSARDPAAARTGELFF; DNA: TGCAGTGCTAGAGACCCAGCGGCAGCCCGCACCGGGGAGCTGTTTTTT
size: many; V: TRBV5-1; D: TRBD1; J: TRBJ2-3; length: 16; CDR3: CASSLGQGAYTDTQYF; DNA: TGCGCCAGCAGCTTAGGGCAGGGGGCGTACACAGATACGCAGTATTTT
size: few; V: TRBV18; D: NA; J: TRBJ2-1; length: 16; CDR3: CASSPPLRGPYNEQFF; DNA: TGTGCCAGCTCACCACCGTTGCGGGGCCCCTACAATGAGCAGTTCTTC
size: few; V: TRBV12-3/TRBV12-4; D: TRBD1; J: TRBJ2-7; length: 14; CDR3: CASTTTGTLDEQYF; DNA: TGTGCCAGCACTACGACAGGGACCCTAGATGAGCAGTACTTC
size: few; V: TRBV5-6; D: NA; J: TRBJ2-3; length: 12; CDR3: CASSSGPDTQYF; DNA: TGTGCCAGCAGCTCCGGGCCCGATACGCAGTATTTT